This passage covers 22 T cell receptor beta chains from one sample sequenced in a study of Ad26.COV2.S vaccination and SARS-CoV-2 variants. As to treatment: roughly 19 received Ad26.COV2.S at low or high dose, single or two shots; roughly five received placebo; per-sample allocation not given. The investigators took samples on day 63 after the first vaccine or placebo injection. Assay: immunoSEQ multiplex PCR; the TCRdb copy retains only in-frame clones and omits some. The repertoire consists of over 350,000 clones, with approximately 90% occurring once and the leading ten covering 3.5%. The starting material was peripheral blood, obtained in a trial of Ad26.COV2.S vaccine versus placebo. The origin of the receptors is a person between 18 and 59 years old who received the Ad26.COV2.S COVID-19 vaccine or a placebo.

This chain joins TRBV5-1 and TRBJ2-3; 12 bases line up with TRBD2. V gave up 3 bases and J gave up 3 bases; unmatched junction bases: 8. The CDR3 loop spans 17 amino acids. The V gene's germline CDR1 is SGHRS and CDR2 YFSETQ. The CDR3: CASSSSSSGGATDTQYF. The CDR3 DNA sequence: TGCGCCAGCAGCTCCTCCTCTAGCGGGGGGGCGACAGATACGCAGTATTTT. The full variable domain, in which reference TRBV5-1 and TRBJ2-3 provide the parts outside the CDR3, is KAGVTQTPRYLIKTRGQQVTLSCSPISGHRSVSWYQQTPGQGLQFLFEYFSETQRNKGNFPGRFSGRQFSNSRSEMNVSTLELGDSALYLCASSSSSSGGATDTQYFGPGTRLTVL.

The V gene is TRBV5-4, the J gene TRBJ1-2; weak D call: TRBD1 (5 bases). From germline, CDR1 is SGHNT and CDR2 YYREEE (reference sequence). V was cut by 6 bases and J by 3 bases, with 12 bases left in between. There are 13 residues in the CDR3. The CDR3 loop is CASTRGDYYGYTF. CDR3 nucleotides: TGTGCCAGCACCCGGGGGGACTACTATGGCTACACCTTC.

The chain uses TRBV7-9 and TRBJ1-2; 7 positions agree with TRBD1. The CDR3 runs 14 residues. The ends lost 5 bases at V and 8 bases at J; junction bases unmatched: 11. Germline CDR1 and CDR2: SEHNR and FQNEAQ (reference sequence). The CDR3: CASSKDRPEGGYTF. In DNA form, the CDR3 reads TGTGCCAGCAGCAAGGACAGGCCCGAAGGGGGCTACACCTTC.

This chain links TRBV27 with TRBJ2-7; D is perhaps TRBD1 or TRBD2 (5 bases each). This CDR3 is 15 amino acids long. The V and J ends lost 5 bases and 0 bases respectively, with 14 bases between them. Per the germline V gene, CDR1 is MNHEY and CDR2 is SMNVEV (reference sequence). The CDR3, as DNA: TGTGCCAGCAGTATTACCGGGACGCACTCCTACGAGCAGTACTTC. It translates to CASSITGTHSYEQYF.

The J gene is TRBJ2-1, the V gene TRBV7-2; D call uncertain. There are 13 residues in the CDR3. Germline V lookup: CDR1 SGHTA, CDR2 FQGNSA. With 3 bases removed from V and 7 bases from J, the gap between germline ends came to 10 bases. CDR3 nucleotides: TGTGCCAGCAGCTTTAAGGGCTTGAATGAGCAGTTCTTC. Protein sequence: CASSFKGLNEQFF.

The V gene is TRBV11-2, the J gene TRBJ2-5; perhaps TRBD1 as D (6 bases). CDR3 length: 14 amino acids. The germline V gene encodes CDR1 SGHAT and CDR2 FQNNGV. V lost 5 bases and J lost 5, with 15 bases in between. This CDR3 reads CASSPNRVRETQYF. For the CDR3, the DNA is TGTGCCAGCAGCCCCAACAGGGTTCGCGAGACCCAGTACTTC. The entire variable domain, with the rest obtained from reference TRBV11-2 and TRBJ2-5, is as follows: EAGVAQSPRYKIIEKRQSVAFWCNPISGHATLYWYQQILGQGPKLLIQFQNNGVVDDSQLPKDRFSAERLKGVDSTLKIQPAKLEDSAVYLCASSPNRVRETQYFGPGTRLLVL.

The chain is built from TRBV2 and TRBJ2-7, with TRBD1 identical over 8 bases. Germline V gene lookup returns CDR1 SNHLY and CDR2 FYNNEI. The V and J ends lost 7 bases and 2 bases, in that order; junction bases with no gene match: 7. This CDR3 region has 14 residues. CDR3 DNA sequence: TGTGCCAGCATGTATCTGGACAGGGCCTACGAGCAGTACTTC. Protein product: CASMYLDRAYEQYF.

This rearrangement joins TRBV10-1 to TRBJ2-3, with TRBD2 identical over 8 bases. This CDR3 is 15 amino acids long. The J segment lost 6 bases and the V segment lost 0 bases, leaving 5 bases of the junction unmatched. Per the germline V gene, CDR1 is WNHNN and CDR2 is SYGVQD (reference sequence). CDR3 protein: CASSESRGGQDTQYF. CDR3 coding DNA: TGCGCCAGCAGTGAGTCGCGCGGGGGGCAGGATACGCAGTATTTT.

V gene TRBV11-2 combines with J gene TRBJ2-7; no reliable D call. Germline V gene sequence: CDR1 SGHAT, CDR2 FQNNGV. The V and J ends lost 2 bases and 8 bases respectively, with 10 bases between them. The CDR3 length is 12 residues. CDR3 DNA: TGTGCCAGCAGCTTAAATGAGATGAAGCAGTACTTC. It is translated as CASSLNEMKQYF.

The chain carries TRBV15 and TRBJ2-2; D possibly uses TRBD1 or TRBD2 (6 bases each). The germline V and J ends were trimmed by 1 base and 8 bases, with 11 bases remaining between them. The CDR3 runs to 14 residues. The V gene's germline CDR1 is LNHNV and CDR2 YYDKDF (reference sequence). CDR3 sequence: CATSRVTGAGELFF. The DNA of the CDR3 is TGTGCCACCAGCAGAGTCACGGGGGCGGGGGAGCTGTTTTTT.

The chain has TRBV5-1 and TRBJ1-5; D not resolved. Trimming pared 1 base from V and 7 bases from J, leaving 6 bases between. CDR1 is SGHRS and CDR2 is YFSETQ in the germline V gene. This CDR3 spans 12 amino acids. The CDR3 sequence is CASSLILQPQHF. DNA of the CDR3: TGCGCCAGCAGCTTGATCTTACAGCCCCAGCATTTT.

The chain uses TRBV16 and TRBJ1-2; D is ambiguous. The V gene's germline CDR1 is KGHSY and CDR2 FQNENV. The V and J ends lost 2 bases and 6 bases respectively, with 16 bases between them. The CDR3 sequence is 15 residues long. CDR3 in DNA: TGTGCCAGCAGCCAAATCCGGTCAGCGGGCGATGGCTACACCTTC. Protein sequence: CASSQIRSAGDGYTF.

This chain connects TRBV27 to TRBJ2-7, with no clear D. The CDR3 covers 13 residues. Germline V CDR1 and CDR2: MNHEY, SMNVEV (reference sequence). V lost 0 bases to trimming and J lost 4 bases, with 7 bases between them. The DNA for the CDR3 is TGTGCCAGCAGTTTATCCTCTAGGTACGAGCAGTACTTC. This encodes CASSLSSRYEQYF.

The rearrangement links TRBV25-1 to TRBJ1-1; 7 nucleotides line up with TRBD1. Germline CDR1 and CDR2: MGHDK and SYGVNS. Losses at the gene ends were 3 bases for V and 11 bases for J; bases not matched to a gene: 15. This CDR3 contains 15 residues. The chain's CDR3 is CASSEGGGGGSPAFF. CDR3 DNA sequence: TGTGCCAGCAGTGAGGGAGGAGGAGGGGGCAGTCCGGCTTTCTTT.

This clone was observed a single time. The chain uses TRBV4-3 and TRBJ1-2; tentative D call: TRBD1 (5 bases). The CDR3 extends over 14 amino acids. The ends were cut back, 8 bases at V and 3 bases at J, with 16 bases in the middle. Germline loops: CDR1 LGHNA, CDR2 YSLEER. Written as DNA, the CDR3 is TGCGCCAGCGGGACTCGGAGAGGGGACTATGGCTACACCTTC. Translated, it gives CASGTRRGDYGYTF.

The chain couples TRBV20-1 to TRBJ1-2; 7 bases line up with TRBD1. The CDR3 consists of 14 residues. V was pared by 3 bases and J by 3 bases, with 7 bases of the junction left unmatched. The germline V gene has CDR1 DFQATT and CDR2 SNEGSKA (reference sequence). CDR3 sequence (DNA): TGCAGTGCTAGTCCGGCAGGGGGACACTATGGCTACACCTTC. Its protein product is CSASPAGGHYGYTF.

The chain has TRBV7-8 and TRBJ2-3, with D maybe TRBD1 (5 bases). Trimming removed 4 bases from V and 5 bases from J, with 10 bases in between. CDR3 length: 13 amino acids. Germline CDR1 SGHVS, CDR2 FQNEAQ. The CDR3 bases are TGTGCCAGCAGCTGGGGCAGTCTAGATACGCAGTATTTT. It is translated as CASSWGSLDTQYF.

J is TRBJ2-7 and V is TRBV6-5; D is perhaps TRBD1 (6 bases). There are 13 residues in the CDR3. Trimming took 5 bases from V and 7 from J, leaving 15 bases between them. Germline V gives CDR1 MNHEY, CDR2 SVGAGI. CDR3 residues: CASSSTGLGEQYF. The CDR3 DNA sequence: TGTGCCAGCAGTAGTACAGGGCTGGGGGAGCAGTACTTC.

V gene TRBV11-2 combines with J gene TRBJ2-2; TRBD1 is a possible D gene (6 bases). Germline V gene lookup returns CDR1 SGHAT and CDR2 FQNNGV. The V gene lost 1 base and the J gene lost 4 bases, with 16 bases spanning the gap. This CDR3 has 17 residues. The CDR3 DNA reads TGTGCCAGCAGCTTAGTTGGTTCAGGGGCTAGCACCGGGGAGCTGTTTTTT. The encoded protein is CASSLVGSGASTGELFF.

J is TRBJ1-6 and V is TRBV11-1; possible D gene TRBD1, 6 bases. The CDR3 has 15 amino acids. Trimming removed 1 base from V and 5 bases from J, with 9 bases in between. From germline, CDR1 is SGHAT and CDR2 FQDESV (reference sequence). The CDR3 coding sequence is TGTGCCAGCAGCTTAGGACAGGTGGATAATTCACCCCTCCACTTT. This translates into CASSLGQVDNSPLHF.

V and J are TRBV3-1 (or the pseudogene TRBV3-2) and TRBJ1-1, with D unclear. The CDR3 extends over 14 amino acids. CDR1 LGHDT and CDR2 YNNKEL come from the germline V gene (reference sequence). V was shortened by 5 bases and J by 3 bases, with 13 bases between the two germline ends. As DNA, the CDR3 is TGTGCCAGCAGCAATTCGCTTGGAGACACTGAAGCTTTCTTT. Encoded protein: CASSNSLGDTEAFF.

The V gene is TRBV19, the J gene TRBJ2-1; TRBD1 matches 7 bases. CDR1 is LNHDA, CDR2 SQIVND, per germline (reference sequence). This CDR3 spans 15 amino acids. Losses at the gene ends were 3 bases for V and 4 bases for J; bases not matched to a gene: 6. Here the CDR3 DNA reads TGTGCCAGTAGTATGGGGGCAGGGGGATACAATGAGCAGTTCTTC. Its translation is CASSMGAGGYNEQFF. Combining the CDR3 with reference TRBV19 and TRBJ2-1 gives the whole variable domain DGGITQSPKYLFRKEGQNVTLSCEQNLNHDAMYWYRQDPGQGLRLIYYSQIVNDFQKGDIAEGYSVSREKKESFPLTVTSAQKNPTAFYLCASSMGAGGYNEQFFGPGTRLTVL.